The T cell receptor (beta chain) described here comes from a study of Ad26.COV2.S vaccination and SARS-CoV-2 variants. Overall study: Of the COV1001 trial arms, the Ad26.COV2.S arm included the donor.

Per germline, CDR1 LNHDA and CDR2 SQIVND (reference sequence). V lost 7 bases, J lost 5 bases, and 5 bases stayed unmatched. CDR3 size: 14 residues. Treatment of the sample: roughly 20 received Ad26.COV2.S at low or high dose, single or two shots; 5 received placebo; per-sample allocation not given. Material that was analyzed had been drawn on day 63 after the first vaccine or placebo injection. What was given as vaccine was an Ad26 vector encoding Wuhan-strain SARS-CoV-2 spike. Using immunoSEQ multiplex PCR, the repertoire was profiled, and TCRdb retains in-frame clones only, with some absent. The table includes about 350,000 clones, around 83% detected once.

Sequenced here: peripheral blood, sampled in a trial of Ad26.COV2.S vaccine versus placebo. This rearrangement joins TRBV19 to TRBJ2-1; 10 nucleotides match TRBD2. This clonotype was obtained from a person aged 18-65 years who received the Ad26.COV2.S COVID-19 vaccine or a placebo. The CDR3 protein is CASTRSGGNNEQFF. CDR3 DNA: TGTGCCAGTACCCGTAGCGGGGGGAACAATGAGCAGTTCTTC.